This entry lists 8 T cell receptor beta chains sequenced from one sample in a study of identical twins. TCRdb redid the calling of the 5' RACE reads with MiXCR, one entry per CDR3 protein. This table has around 240,000 distinct CDR3 sequences, roughly 7% appearing once. This same sample was also taken into another study, of yellow fever vaccine responses in identical twins.

The sample consisted of memory (CD45RO+) T cells sorted from blood. Receptors were obtained from a young woman in good health.

This clonotype came up many times. The chain employs TRBV5-1 and TRBJ1-4; D is ambiguous. V was shortened by 2 bases and J by 2 bases, with 16 bases between the two germline ends. The CDR3 has 17 residues. Germline CDR1 reads SGHRS; CDR2 reads YFSETQ. The CDR3 reads CASSFNPDRKTNEKLFF. Written as DNA, the CDR3 is TGCGCCAGCAGCTTCAACCCCGACCGAAAGACTAATGAAAAACTGTTTTTT.

This sequence joins TRBV28 and TRBJ1-3; 7 nucleotides line up with TRBD1. The trim removed 2 bases at V and 0 bases at J, leaving 10 bases unmatched. The CDR3 has 18 residues. The V gene's germline CDR1 is MDHEN and CDR2 SYDVKM. The CDR3: CASSLGAGQATSGNTIYF. The CDR3 region has the DNA TGTGCCAGCAGTTTAGGGGCAGGACAGGCTACCTCTGGAAACACCATATATTTT.

This clonotype was counted only a few times. The rearrangement joins TRBV20-1 to TRBJ2-7, with 10 bases that match TRBD2. Germline values: CDR1 DFQATT, CDR2 SNEGSKA (reference sequence). The trim removed 6 bases at V and 4 bases at J, leaving 9 bases unmatched. CDR3 size: 14 residues. The CDR3 reads CSAHLLAGFYEQYF. The CDR3 bases are TGCAGTGCCCACCTACTAGCGGGATTTTACGAGCAGTACTTC.

The chain couples TRBV10-2 to TRBJ2-1; the D is unclear. V was pared by 7 bases and J by 3 bases, with 7 bases between. Germline CDR1 is WSHSY and CDR2 is SAAADI. The CDR3 runs 12 residues. CDR3 residues: CASKRDYNEQFF. CDR3 sequence (DNA): TGCGCCAGCAAGCGCGACTACAATGAGCAGTTCTTC.

The rearrangement links TRBV20-1 to TRBJ1-5; D might be TRBD1 (5 bases). V was pared by 6 bases and J by 1 base, with 19 bases between. The length of the CDR3 is 16 residues. Germline values: CDR1 DFQATT, CDR2 SNEGSKA (reference sequence). The CDR3 loop is CSALQPQGVSNQPQHF. The CDR3, as DNA: TGCAGTGCCCTTCAACCTCAGGGAGTGAGCAATCAGCCCCAGCATTTT.

The chain couples TRBV20-1 to TRBJ2-3; the D gene is possibly TRBD1 (6 bases). The CDR3 spans 16 residues. The ends were cut back, 5 bases at V and 3 bases at J, with 21 bases in the middle. Germline CDR1 reads DFQATT; CDR2 reads SNEGSKA (reference sequence). CDR3 in amino acids: CSAPGRALGGTDTQYF. Here the CDR3 DNA reads TGCAGTGCTCCTGGTAGAGCGTTAGGGGGTACAGATACGCAGTATTTT.

This chain connects TRBV7-2 to TRBJ2-1; D remains ambiguous. The V gene lost 3 bases and the J gene lost 0 bases, with 9 bases spanning the gap. The CDR3 totals 15 residues. Germline lookup yields CDR1 SGHTA and CDR2 FQGNSA. The CDR3 here is CASSFGPVSYNEQFF. The DNA of the CDR3 is TGTGCCAGCAGCTTCGGGCCCGTCTCCTACAATGAGCAGTTCTTC.

The chain has TRBV19 and TRBJ2-3, with 7 bases fitting TRBD1. The trim removed 5 bases at V and 4 bases at J, leaving 12 bases unmatched. There are 16 residues in the CDR3. CDR1 is LNHDA, CDR2 SQIVND, per germline (reference sequence). Written as DNA, the CDR3 is TGTGCCAGTAGTCCGCGTCTAGGGGGCGCGGCAGATACGCAGTATTTT. The encoded protein is CASSPRLGGAADTQYF.